This T cell receptor (beta chain) was retrieved from a study of human T cells and chemical hapten exposure. This clonotype was counted ten times or more. MiXCR, run by TCRdb on the RACE reads, gives a single entry per CDR3 protein. The sample includes approximately 90,000 distinct CDR3 sequences, over 9.5% of them seen just once. Time point indicated: patch test 1, 2 weeks after DPC sensitization. As for treatment: therapeutic diphenylcyclopropenone sensitization with weekly scalp DPC. This TCR was recovered from a man aged 35-49 years with alopecia areata. Some clones in this sample may be carry-over from other donors' samples. The starting material was whole blood, obtained in connection with sensitization to the hapten diphenylcyclopropenone (DPC).

CDR3 amino acids: CASSLGTGSLYGYTF. CDR3 DNA: TGTGCCAGCAGCTTAGGGACAGGGTCTTTGTATGGCTACACCTTC. The chain links TRBV7-8 to TRBJ1-2; TRBD1 agrees at 8 bases. Germline CDR1 reads SGHVS; CDR2 reads FQNEAQ. The CDR3 has 15 amino acids. Germline trimming cut 1 base from V and 5 bases from J; bases unmatched to any gene: 6.